The rows below give T cell receptor beta chains drawn from one sample of a study of cytomegalovirus exposure and HLA in healthy donors. TCRdb's table, derived via immunoSEQ multiplex PCR, lists solely in-frame clones and lacks some. The sample lists approximately 150,000 clones, around three quarters occurring once. The sample was PBMCs. These receptors originate from a man aged 35-49 years in good health and CMV-seropositive. Each CDR3 is given with its conserved first and last residue. A D gene is named only where the DNA matches it firmly. Some rows have no size entry. The others give once, few or many, or a class for an expanded clone.

d_call,v_call,j_call,clone_size,cdr3_length,cdr3_aa,cdr3_nt
-,TRBV5-4,TRBJ2-7,-,16,CASSLGVDRFSYEQYF,TGTGCCAGCAGCTTGGGGGTGGACAGATTTTCCTACGAGCAGTACTTC
-,TRBV6-1,TRBJ2-7,few,12,CASGQGSYEQYF,TGTGCCAGCGGCCAGGGATCCTACGAGCAGTACTTC
-,TRBV5-4,TRBJ1-1,few,14,CASSLGRENTEAFF,TGTGCCAGCAGCTTAGGCAGGGAGAACACTGAAGCTTTCTTT
-,TRBV6-1,TRBJ1-1,-,12,CASSRFHTEAFF,TGTGCCAGCAGCAGGTTTCACACTGAAGCTTTCTTT
-,TRBV7-9,TRBJ1-2,-,12,CASSLADYGYTF,TGTGCCAGCAGCTTAGCCGACTATGGCTACACCTTC
-,TRBV25-1,TRBJ2-2,-,14,CASSAQGNTGELFF,TGTGCCAGCAGTGCCCAGGGTAACACCGGGGAGCTGTTTTTT
-,TRBV6-1,TRBJ1-3,-,17,CASRENGGGGAGNTIYF,TGTGCCAGCAGGGAAAACGGAGGCGGAGGGGCTGGAAACACCATATATTTT
TRBD1,TRBV4-3,TRBJ1-2,-,16,CASSQDWTGVQRGYTF,TGCGCCAGCAGCCAAGACTGGACAGGGGTTCAACGGGGCTACACCTTC
-,TRBV2,TRBJ2-6,-,18,CASSASVRQNSGANVLTF,TGTGCCAGCAGTGCATCCGTGAGACAAAACTCTGGGGCCAACGTCCTGACTTTC
TRBD2,TRBV2,TRBJ2-7,-,17,CASRGVGTSGRIYEQYF,TGTGCCAGCAGGGGGGTCGGGACTAGCGGGAGGATCTACGAGCAGTACTTC
-,TRBV5-6,TRBJ1-3,-,14,CASSLRRGRNTIYF,TGTGCCAGCAGCTTACGTAGGGGTAGAAACACCATATATTTT
TRBD1,TRBV6-1,TRBJ1-5,-,16,CASSEDRGDRYQPQHF,TGTGCCAGCAGCGAAGACAGGGGGGACAGATATCAGCCCCAGCATTTT
TRBD2,TRBV4-3,TRBJ2-7,once,16,CASSRGSGRQSYEQYF,TGCGCCAGCAGCCGGGGTAGCGGGAGGCAGTCCTACGAGCAGTACTTC
-,TRBV27,TRBJ2-7,-,16,CASSLNPLTARYEQYF,TGTGCCAGCAGTTTAAACCCCTTGACAGCGAGATACGAGCAGTACTTC
-,TRBV2,TRBJ2-2,once,17,CASSEALRRGVAGELFF,TGTGCCAGCAGTGAAGCGCTTCGCAGGGGAGTGGCCGGGGAGCTGTTTTTT
TRBD2,TRBV19,TRBJ2-5,-,14,CASSTSGGLETQYF,TGTGCCAGTAGTACTAGCGGGGGTCTGGAGACCCAGTACTTC
TRBD1,TRBV6-1,TRBJ1-6,-,13,CATSRDRERPLHF,TGTGCCACCAGCCGGGACAGGGAAAGACCCCTCCACTTT
-,TRBV7-2,TRBJ2-7,-,15,CASSYQAASSYEQYF,TGTGCCAGCAGCTACCAAGCAGCGTCCTCCTACGAGCAGTACTTC
-,TRBV28,TRBJ1-2,once,11,CATSRGYGYTF,TGTGCCACAAGCCGGGGGTATGGCTACACCTTC
-,TRBV20-1,TRBJ2-5,-,11,CSAGQKRIQYF,TGCAGTGCCGGACAGAAGAGAATCCAGTACTTC
-,TRBV5-1,TRBJ2-7,-,14,CASSLAGRVDEQYF,TGCGCCAGCAGCTTGGCCGGCAGGGTCGACGAGCAGTACTTC
TRBD2,TRBV5-6,TRBJ2-1,-,14,CASSLLAGGNEQFF,TGTGCCAGCAGCTTGCTAGCGGGAGGGAACGAGCAGTTCTTC
TRBD1,TRBV19,TRBJ1-1,-,14,CASSIGDRDAEAFF,TGTGCCAGTAGTATAGGGGACAGGGACGCTGAAGCTTTCTTT
-,TRBV5-5,TRBJ1-1,-,12,CASSFGWTEAFF,TGTGCCAGCAGCTTCGGGTGGACTGAAGCTTTCTTT
TRBD2,TRBV15,TRBJ2-4,-,15,CATRSGISGPYIQYF,TGTGCCACCAGAAGCGGGATTAGCGGGCCCTACATTCAGTACTTC
TRBD2,TRBV5-1,TRBJ2-5,-,18,CASSLGLLAGAPGETQYF,TGCGCCAGCAGCTTAGGCCTCCTAGCGGGTGCACCTGGAGAGACCCAGTACTTC
TRBD2,TRBV28,TRBJ2-3,-,14,CASRLAGGRDTQYF,TGTGCCAGCAGACTAGCGGGAGGTAGGGATACGCAGTATTTT
-,TRBV4-2,TRBJ2-2,-,15,CASSLAQGGGGELFF,TGTGCCAGCAGCCTCGCTCAGGGGGGCGGCGGGGAGCTGTTTTTT
-,TRBV25-1,TRBJ2-5,-,14,CASSVGAGQETQYF,TGTGCCAGCAGTGTGGGGGCAGGGCAAGAGACCCAGTACTTC
-,TRBV28,TRBJ1-2,few,20,CASSLIHISTAGTLNYGYTF,TGTGCCAGCAGTTTAATCCACATTTCCACAGCCGGAACTCTAAACTATGGCTACACCTTC
-,TRBV28,TRBJ1-1,few,15,CASSLKGLLNTEAFF,TGTGCCAGCAGTTTAAAAGGACTCCTGAACACTGAAGCTTTCTTT
TRBD2,TRBV5-4,TRBJ2-1,-,16,CASSSGGLAGENEQFF,TGTGCCAGCAGCTCCGGGGGACTAGCGGGAGAGAATGAGCAGTTCTTC
-,TRBV2,TRBJ2-5,-,13,CASSLGVLETQYF,TGTGCCAGCAGTCTAGGGGTATTGGAGACCCAGTACTTC
-,TRBV2,TRBJ2-2,few,13,CASTRGGTGELFF,TGTGCCAGCACCCGAGGAGGCACCGGGGAGCTGTTTTTT
-,TRBV10-3,TRBJ1-1,-,12,CAVGGLNTEAFF,TGTGCCGTCGGCGGATTGAACACTGAAGCTTTCTTT
TRBD2,TRBV2,TRBJ2-2,-,15,CASGARGGRTGELFF,TGTGCCAGTGGAGCTAGGGGCGGGAGAACCGGGGAGCTGTTTTTT
TRBD1,TRBV7-6,TRBJ1-5,-,18,CASSLGTGTGLSNQPQHF,TGTGCCAGCAGCTTAGGGACCGGGACAGGGTTGAGCAATCAGCCCCAGCATTTT
-,TRBV7-7,TRBJ2-5,once,13,CASSLDRQETQYF,TGTGCCAGCAGCTTAGACAGACAAGAGACCCAGTACTTC
TRBD2,TRBV4-2,TRBJ2-3,-,17,CASSQDRASGDADTQYF,TGTGCCAGCAGCCAAGACCGCGCTAGCGGGGATGCAGATACGCAGTATTTT
-,TRBV13,TRBJ2-2,-,15,CASSLVATNTGELFF,TGTGCCAGCAGCTTAGTAGCTACGAACACCGGGGAGCTGTTTTTT
TRBD1,TRBV5-4,TRBJ2-1,-,15,CASSTDRGAWNEQFF,TGTGCCAGCAGCACAGACAGGGGCGCGTGGAATGAGCAGTTCTTC
-,TRBV4-3,TRBJ2-1,-,17,CASSQDDGELAWNEQFF,TGCGCCAGCAGCCAAGATGACGGCGAGCTAGCTTGGAATGAGCAGTTCTTC
-,TRBV2,TRBJ2-7,-,15,CASSVGSRGSYEQYF,TGTGCCAGCAGTGTTGGCAGCAGAGGCTCCTACGAGCAGTACTTC
-,TRBV18,TRBJ2-2,-,15,CASSPLGQNTGELFF,TGTGCCAGCTCACCTTTGGGACAGAACACCGGGGAGCTGTTTTTT
TRBD2,TRBV7-2,TRBJ2-1,-,15,CASSLDPLAANEQFF,TGTGCCAGCAGCTTAGATCCCCTAGCGGCAAATGAGCAGTTCTTC
-,TRBV19,TRBJ1-2,-,13,CASSIDGKAGLTF,TGTGCCAGTAGTATAGATGGGAAAGCGGGTCTAACTTTC
-,TRBV25-1,TRBJ1-4,few,16,CASSEKREATNEKLFF,TGTGCCAGCAGTGAAAAACGGGAGGCAACTAATGAAAAACTGTTTTTT
-,TRBV29-1,TRBJ2-5,once,14,CSFRGSFLRETQYF,TGCAGCTTCCGGGGAAGCTTCCTGAGGGAGACCCAGTACTTC
-,TRBV5-1,TRBJ2-6,-,16,CASSLAANSGANGLTF,TGCGCCAGCAGCTTGGCCGCGAACTCTGGGGCCAACGGCCTGACTTTC
-,TRBV11-2,TRBJ2-3,-,17,CASSSPEREVASDTQYF,TGTGCCAGCAGCTCCCCGGAGCGAGAGGTAGCCTCAGATACGCAGTATTTT
TRBD1,TRBV4-3,TRBJ1-3,-,16,CASSQDRTGTGNTIYF,TGCGCCAGCAGCCAAGACCGGACAGGAACTGGAAACACCATATATTTT
-,TRBV5-8,TRBJ2-1,-,12,CATTRVINEQFF,TGTGCCACCACTAGAGTGATAAATGAGCAGTTCTTC
-,TRBV5-1,TRBJ2-7,-,14,CASSIGQSSYEQYF,TGCGCCAGCAGCATTGGACAGTCCTCCTACGAGCAGTACTTC